What follows is one T cell receptor beta chain and its context. Trimming took 1 base from V and 3 from J, leaving 9 bases between them. The CDR3 covers 14 residues. The germline CDR1 and CDR2 sequences are LNHDA and SQIVND (reference sequence). Measured with immunoSEQ multiplex PCR; TCRdb has only the in-frame clones, and not every one. This table has roughly 15,000 clones, approximately 84% appearing once. These data originate in a study of T cell changes during pregnancy in multiple sclerosis. The chain uses TRBV19 and TRBJ1-1; perhaps TRBD1 as D (6 bases). The TCR comes from a female donor in good health, enrolled as a control in a pregnancy study. The sequenced sample was CD8+ T cells from peripheral blood mononuclear cells, obtained in the second trimester of pregnancy. The CDR3 sequence: CASSIAQGYTEAFF. The CDR3, as DNA: TGTGCCAGTAGTATAGCACAGGGCTACACTGAAGCTTTCTTT. The whole variable domain, remainder taken from reference TRBV19 and TRBJ1-1, is DGGITQSPKYLFRKEGQNVTLSCEQNLNHDAMYWYRQDPGQGLRLIYYSQIVNDFQKGDIAEGYSVSREKKESFPLTVTSAQKNPTAFYLCASSIAQGYTEAFFGQGTRLTVV.